The sample holds a few counts of the clone carrying this TCR beta chain. Total RNA amounting to about 520 ng was the source from which TCR beta cDNA was made with a constant-region primer. It was through three nested multiplex PCR rounds of slightly modified ARM-PCR that TCR beta libraries arose. Investigators reported that the first two PCR rounds, at about 9 cycles each, used TRBV1-TRBV30 forward primers with a C-beta reverse primer. MiXCR was run by TCRdb on the multiplex PCR reads, yielding one entry per CDR3 protein. The sample shows about 120,000 distinct CDR3 sequences, around 70% of them seen only once. This record comes from a study of tumor-infiltrating lymphocytes in primary liver carcinoma. V lost 1 base, J lost 2 bases, and 5 bases stayed unmatched. The germline CDR1 and CDR2 sequences are SEHNR and FQNEAQ (reference sequence). The CDR3 is 16 amino acids. RNA and DNA were co-extracted from approximately 20-30 mg of unsorted bulk tissue.

The sequencing sample was made of tumor-adjacent normal liver tissue. V is TRBV7-9 and J is TRBJ2-5; TRBD2 matches at 9 bases. The sequence derives from a woman aged 60 to 75 with primary liver carcinoma and hepatitis B virus infection. CDR3: CASSLGIAGAQETQYF. CDR3 nucleotide sequence: TGTGCCAGCAGCTTAGGTATAGCGGGAGCTCAAGAGACCCAGTACTTC.